One and the same sample provided the 5 T cell receptor beta chains below, sequenced in a study of blood T cell repertoires in COVID-19. Clones were sequenced by immunoSEQ multiplex PCR, and TCRdb holds only the in-frame ones, with some missing. Here the sample spans fewer than 250,000 clones, 86% being singletons. Sequencing was done on a sample of PBMCs or T cells enriched from blood (not recorded which). Source of these receptors: a woman in her thirties or forties with acute COVID-19.

The rearrangement joins TRBV11-2 to TRBJ1-2, with D possibly being TRBD1 (5 bases). This CDR3 has 15 residues. Trimming took off 4 bases at V and 4 bases at J, with 16 bases between the two ends. The V gene's germline CDR1 is SGHAT and CDR2 FQNNGV. The chain's CDR3 is CASSSLGGYPYGYTF. CDR3 DNA: TGTGCCAGCAGCTCCCTGGGGGGTTACCCCTATGGCTACACCTTC.

The chain carries TRBV28 and TRBJ2-1; maybe TRBD2 (8 bases). Trimming cost V 7 bases and J 4 bases, with 17 bases left between them. This CDR3 spans 15 amino acids. Germline CDR1 MDHEN, CDR2 SYDVKM. DNA of the CDR3: TGTGCCAGCAAGGGGGCGGGAGGCGGTTACAATGAGCAGTTCTTC. It specifies CASKGAGGGYNEQFF.

V and J are TRBV7-6 and TRBJ2-1; 8 bases agree with TRBD2. Germline CDR1 and CDR2: SGHVS and FNYEAQ. The CDR3 contains 16 residues. J gave up 7 bases and V 5 bases, and 13 bases lay outside the gene matches. The CDR3 is CASSRSTSGVGNEQFF. CDR3 nucleotides: TGTGCCAGCAGCCGATCAACTAGCGGAGTGGGGAATGAGCAGTTCTTC.

CDR3 in amino acids: CASSLSRGFEAFF. The CDR3 DNA is TGTGCCAGCAGTTTATCACGAGGCTTTGAAGCTTTCTTT. This sequence joins TRBV27 and TRBJ1-1; D remains ambiguous. From germline, CDR1 is MNHEY and CDR2 SMNVEV (reference sequence). The V end was cut by 0 bases, the J end by 7 bases, with 9 bases between. The CDR3 covers 13 residues.

The CDR3 coding sequence is TGTGCCAGCAGTTACTCCAGGGGGGGCTACACCTTC. The encoded protein is CASSYSRGGYTF. The V call is TRBV6-5, the J call TRBJ1-2; 7 positions agree with TRBD1. Germline V gene data show CDR1 as MNHEY and CDR2 as SVGAGI. This CDR3 comprises 12 residues. After removal of 0 bases from V and 8 bases from J, the junction contained 0 bases not matched to a gene.